This passage covers 19 T cell receptor beta chains from one sample sequenced in a study of T cell responses to AZD1222 COVID-19 vaccine. The data were produced by immunoSEQ multiplex PCR, yet TCRdb's version contains in-frame clones alone and is incomplete. Here the sample spans around 140,000 clones, about 93% being singletons. The sample here was peripheral blood, taken on day 0 of AZD1222 vaccination. The origin of the receptors is an adult in good health.

The chain combines TRBV5-1 with TRBJ2-1; 13 bases agree with TRBD2. The V segment lost 2 bases and the J segment 9 bases; nucleotides outside the gene matches: 5. This CDR3 is built from 15 residues. The germline V gene encodes CDR1 SGHRS and CDR2 YFSETQ. The CDR3 nucleotides are TGCGCCAGCAGCTTTACTACTAGCGGGAGGGCTGAGCAGTTCTTC. This gives the protein CASSFTTSGRAEQFF.

This chain uses TRBV2 with TRBJ1-6, with D hard to call. Germline loops: CDR1 SNHLY, CDR2 FYNNEI. This CDR3 has 11 residues. The V end lost 3 bases, the J end lost 16 bases, and 10 bases lay between the germline ends. CDR3 nucleotides: TGTGCCAGCAGTGACGCGAGGGCACTCCACTTT. This sequence encodes CASSDARALHF.

This chain connects TRBV7-3 to TRBJ2-1, with D maybe TRBD2 (6 bases). V was clipped by 8 bases and J by 2 bases, with 16 bases between them. The CDR3 sequence is 15 residues long. Germline V gene sequence: CDR1 SGHTA, CDR2 FQGTGA. The CDR3 reads CASWRETEPYNEQFF. In DNA, the CDR3 is TGTGCCAGCTGGAGGGAAACCGAGCCCTACAATGAGCAGTTCTTC. Full variable domain (outside the CDR3, taken from reference TRBV7-3 and TRBJ2-1): GAGVSQTPSNKVTEKGKYVELRCDPISGHTALYWYRQSLGQGPEFLIYFQGTGAADDSGLPNDRFFAVRPEGSVSTLKIQRTERGDSAVYLCASWRETEPYNEQFFGPGTRLTVL.

This sequence joins TRBV7-2 and TRBJ1-4; D unresolved. The V gene lost 4 bases and the J gene lost 3 bases, with 9 bases spanning the gap. CDR3 length equals 14 residues. The germline gives CDR1 SGHTA, CDR2 FQGNSA. The CDR3, as DNA: TGTGCCAGCAGCTCCATGGTTCCTAATGAAAAACTGTTTTTT. Translated: CASSSMVPNEKLFF.

The chain recombines TRBV3-1 (or the pseudogene TRBV3-2) with TRBJ2-4; D is perhaps TRBD2 (5 bases). The V end was cut by 3 bases, the J end by 4 bases, with 7 bases between. The CDR3 is 13 residues long. The germline V gene encodes CDR1 LGHDT and CDR2 YNNKEL (reference sequence). The CDR3 protein is CASSHPGKNIQYF. The CDR3, as DNA: TGTGCCAGCAGCCACCCGGGGAAAAACATTCAGTACTTC.

This sequence joins TRBV6-2 or TRBV6-3 and TRBJ1-2; weak D call: TRBD1 (5 bases). The CDR3 has 14 residues. V lost 2 bases, J lost 4 bases, and 11 bases lay in between. Germline V gene data show CDR1 as MNHEY and CDR2 as SVGEGT. CDR3 region: CASSYAQRGYGYTF. CDR3 DNA: TGTGCCAGCAGTTACGCTCAGAGGGGCTATGGCTACACCTTC.

The J gene is TRBJ1-1, the V gene TRBV19; D is unclear. The germline V and J ends were trimmed by 6 bases and 3 bases, with 17 bases remaining between them. The CDR3 is 15 residues long. Germline V gives CDR1 LNHDA, CDR2 SQIVND (reference sequence). The CDR3 DNA reads TGTGCCAGTAGCCCCGGCTCCGGGCGAGACACTGAAGCTTTCTTT. Translated, it gives CASSPGSGRDTEAFF.

The chain links TRBV6-4 to TRBJ1-1; 8 positions match TRBD1. V gave up 6 bases and J gave up 5 bases; unmatched junction bases: 5. Germline lookup yields CDR1 MRHNA and CDR2 SNTAGT. CDR3 length: 13 residues. The CDR3 sequence: CASSLTGVTEAFF. CDR3 in DNA: TGTGCCAGCAGCTTGACAGGGGTTACTGAAGCTTTCTTT.

The chain employs TRBV5-6 and TRBJ1-3; D not resolved. The CDR3 has 15 residues. Germline V gene sequence: CDR1 SGHDT, CDR2 YYEEEE. Trimming took 1 base from V and 0 from J, leaving 8 bases between them. In DNA form, the CDR3 reads TGTGCCAGCAGCTTGTCCGCCGGCTCTGGAAACACCATATATTTT. It is translated as CASSLSAGSGNTIYF.

This chain connects TRBV20-1 to TRBJ2-2; TRBD2 aligns across 15 bases. CDR3 length: 18 amino acids. V gave up 3 bases and J gave up 6 bases; unmatched junction bases: 11. Looked up from germline, CDR1 is DFQATT and CDR2 is SNEGSKA (reference sequence). The CDR3: CSASGLAGGMGSPGELFF. The CDR3 DNA reads as TGCAGTGCTAGTGGACTAGCGGGAGGGATGGGGTCCCCCGGGGAGCTGTTTTTT.

CDR3 bases: TGTGCCAGCAGCTTAAGCCCAGCCTCCTATGGAAACTATGGCTACACCTTC. Its translation is CASSLSPASYGNYGYTF. This sequence joins TRBV11-2 and TRBJ1-2; D not certain. V was trimmed by 2 bases and J by 2 bases, leaving 18 bases between them. This CDR3 has 17 residues. CDR1 is SGHAT and CDR2 is FQNNGV in the germline V gene.

The chain carries TRBV25-1 and TRBJ2-7; 7 bases map to TRBD1. The germline V gene encodes CDR1 MGHDK and CDR2 SYGVNS. V was pared by 0 bases and J by 1 base, with 9 bases of the junction left unmatched. The CDR3 loop spans 17 amino acids. As DNA, the CDR3 is TGTGCCAGCAGTGAATATATGAGGATGGGACAGTCCTACGAGCAGTACTTC. It specifies CASSEYMRMGQSYEQYF.

V usage is TRBV6-1 and J usage is TRBJ1-2, with D hard to call. V was shortened by 3 bases and J by 5 bases, with 10 bases between the two germline ends. This CDR3 contains 13 residues. The germline CDR1 and CDR2 sequences are MNHNS and SASEGT. CDR3 bases: TGTGCCAGCAGTGACCCGGCTTCGTATGGCTACACCTTC. This gives the protein CASSDPASYGYTF.

This clone was seen at least ten times. The chain links TRBV11-3 to TRBJ2-1; TRBD2 aligns across 7 bases. The germline CDR1 and CDR2 sequences are SGHNT and YENEEA. The J segment lost 6 bases and the V segment lost 5 bases, leaving 7 bases of the junction unmatched. This CDR3 is built from 14 residues. The CDR3 sequence: CASSPTGGTNEQFF. The CDR3 coding sequence is TGTGCCAGCAGCCCTACGGGAGGAACCAATGAGCAGTTCTTC.

The chain couples TRBV5-1 to TRBJ2-2, with 8 positions matching TRBD1. With 7 bases clipped from V and 4 bases from J, the junction kept 6 bases outside the gene matches. Germline V gene data show CDR1 as SGHRS and CDR2 as YFSETQ. The CDR3 is 14 amino acids. The CDR3 DNA reads TGCGCCAGCGCTCAGGGGGCGCCCACCGGGGAGCTGTTTTTT. Encoded protein: CASAQGAPTGELFF. The entire variable domain, with the rest obtained from reference TRBV5-1 and TRBJ2-2, is as follows: KAGVTQTPRYLIKTRGQQVTLSCSPISGHRSVSWYQQTPGQGLQFLFEYFSETQRNKGNFPGRFSGRQFSNSRSEMNVSTLELGDSALYLCASAQGAPTGELFFGEGSRLTVL.

Here the CDR3 reads CATSNSYYGYTF. The CDR3 DNA reads TGTGCCACCAGTAACAGCTATTATGGCTACACCTTC. The rearrangement links TRBV24-1 to TRBJ1-2; D is uncertain. Germline CDR1 and CDR2: KGHDR and SFDVKD. The CDR3 is 12 amino acids. The V end was cut by 6 bases, the J end by 5 bases, with 9 bases between.

The V call is TRBV5-1, the J call TRBJ1-1; D is uncertain. This CDR3 is 15 amino acids long. Germline loops: CDR1 SGHRS, CDR2 YFSETQ. V was shortened by 0 bases and J by 0 bases, with 9 bases between the two germline ends. The CDR3 sequence: CASSLVARMNTEAFF. The CDR3 DNA sequence: TGCGCCAGCAGCTTGGTGGCGAGGATGAACACTGAAGCTTTCTTT.

The rearrangement joins TRBV7-6 to TRBJ1-6; 8 positions match TRBD1. From germline, CDR1 is SGHVS and CDR2 FNYEAQ. The CDR3 length is 16 residues. V lost 5 bases and J lost 8; bases outside the gene matches: 11. In nucleotides, the CDR3 is TGTGCCAGCAGCGGGATTTCGGGACAGGCGGATTCACCCCTCCACTTT. It specifies CASSGISGQADSPLHF.

The V call is TRBV6-5, the J call TRBJ1-6; D gene ambiguous. The germline V gene has CDR1 MNHEY and CDR2 SVGAGI. The CDR3 covers 16 residues. V lost 2 bases, J lost 3 bases, and 11 bases lay in between. CDR3 sequence (DNA): TGTGCCAGCAGTTACCGGGGAGTTAACTATAATTCACCCCTCCACTTT. This translates into CASSYRGVNYNSPLHF.